The source of this T cell receptor beta chain is a study of tumor-infiltrating lymphocytes in primary liver carcinoma. About the research overall: Through surgical resection, the patients' primary liver carcinoma was treated. Ages ranged from 30 to 69, with HCC or mixed HCC-cholangiocarcinoma. Regardless of tissue type, samples showed similar yields of roughly 3.5 to 7.13 million productive TCRbeta reads.

The V segment lost 3 bases and the J segment 3 bases; nucleotides outside the gene matches: 1. The CDR3 extends over 13 amino acids. Germline lookup yields CDR1 MDHEN and CDR2 SYDVKM. Germline DNA was extracted too, while blood RNA derived from unsorted whole blood. HBV chronically infected the treatment-naive patients. Total RNA amounting to 500 ng was the source from which TCR beta cDNA was made with a constant-region primer. Sequencing libraries for TCR beta derived from three nested multiplex PCR rounds that used slightly modified ARM-PCR. TRBV1-TRBV30 forward primers paired with a C-beta reverse primer were used in the first two PCR rounds, which ran about 11 cycles each. TCRdb reanalysed the multiplex PCR reads using MiXCR and keeps one entry per CDR3 protein. Of 310,000 or so distinct CDR3 sequences listed, approximately 64% were seen once; the top ten hold roughly 6.5%.

Sequenced: peripheral blood. This receptor was identified in a man aged 40-49 years with primary liver carcinoma and hepatitis B virus infection. V gene TRBV28 combines with J gene TRBJ2-7; 8 bases map to TRBD2. The CDR3 spells CASSFLAGYEQYF. The CDR3, as DNA: TGTGCCAGCAGTTTTCTAGCGGGCTACGAGCAGTACTTC. Complete variable domain (other parts from reference TRBV28 and TRBJ2-7): DVKVTQSSRYLVKRTGEKVFLECVQDMDHENMFWYRQDPGLGLRLIYFSYDVKMKEKGDIPEGYSVSREKKERFSLILESASTNQTSMYLCASSFLAGYEQYFGPGTRLTVT.